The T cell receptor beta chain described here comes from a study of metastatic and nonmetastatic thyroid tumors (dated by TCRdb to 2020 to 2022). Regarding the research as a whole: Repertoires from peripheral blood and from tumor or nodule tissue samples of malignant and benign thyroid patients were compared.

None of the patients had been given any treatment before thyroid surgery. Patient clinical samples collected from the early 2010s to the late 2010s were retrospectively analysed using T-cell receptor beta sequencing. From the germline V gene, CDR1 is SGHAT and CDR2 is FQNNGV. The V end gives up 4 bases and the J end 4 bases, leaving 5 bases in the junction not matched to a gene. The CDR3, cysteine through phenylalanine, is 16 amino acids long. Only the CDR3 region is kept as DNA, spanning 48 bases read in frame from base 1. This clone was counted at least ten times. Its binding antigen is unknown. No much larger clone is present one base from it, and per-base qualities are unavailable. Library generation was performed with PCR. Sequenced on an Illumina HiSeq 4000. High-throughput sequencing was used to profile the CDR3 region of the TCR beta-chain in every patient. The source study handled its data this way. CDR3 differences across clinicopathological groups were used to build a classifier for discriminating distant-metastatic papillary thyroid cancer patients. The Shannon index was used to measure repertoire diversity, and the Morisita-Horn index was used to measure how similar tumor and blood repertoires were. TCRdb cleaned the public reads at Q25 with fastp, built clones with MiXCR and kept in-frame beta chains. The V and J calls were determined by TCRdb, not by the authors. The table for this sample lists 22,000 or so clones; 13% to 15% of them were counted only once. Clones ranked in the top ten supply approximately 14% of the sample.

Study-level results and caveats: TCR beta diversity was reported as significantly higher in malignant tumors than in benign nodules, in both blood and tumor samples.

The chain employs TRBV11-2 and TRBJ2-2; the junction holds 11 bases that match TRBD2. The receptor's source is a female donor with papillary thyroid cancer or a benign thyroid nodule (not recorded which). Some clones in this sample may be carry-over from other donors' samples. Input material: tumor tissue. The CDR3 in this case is CASSSLAGVSTGELFF. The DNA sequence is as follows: TGTGCCAGCAGCTCACTAGCGGGAGTTAGCACCGGGGAGCTGTTTTTT.